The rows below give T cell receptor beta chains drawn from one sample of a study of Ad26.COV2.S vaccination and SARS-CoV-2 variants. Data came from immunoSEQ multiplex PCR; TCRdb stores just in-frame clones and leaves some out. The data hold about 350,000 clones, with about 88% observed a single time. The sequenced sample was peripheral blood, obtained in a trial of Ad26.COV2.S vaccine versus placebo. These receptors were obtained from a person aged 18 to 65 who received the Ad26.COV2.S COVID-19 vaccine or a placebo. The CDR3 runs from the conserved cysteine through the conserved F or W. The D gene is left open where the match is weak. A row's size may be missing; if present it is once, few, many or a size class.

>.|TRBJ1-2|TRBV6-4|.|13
TGTGCCAGCAGTGATCAGGGGCTAGATGGCTACACCTTC
CASSDQGLDGYTF
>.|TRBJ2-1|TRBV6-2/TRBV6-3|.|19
TGTGCCAGCAGTTATAGTATTGAGGGGGCGGGGTACTCCTACAATGAGCAGTTCTTC
CASSYSIEGAGYSYNEQFF
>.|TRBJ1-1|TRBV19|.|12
TGTGCCAGTAGTGCTCAGGGACCTGAAGCTTTCTTT
CASSAQGPEAFF
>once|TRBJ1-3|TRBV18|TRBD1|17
TGTGCCAGCTCACCACTTGGGGGACAGGGCTCTGGAAACACCATATATTTT
CASSPLGGQGSGNTIYF
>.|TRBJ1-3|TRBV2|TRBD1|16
TGTGCCAGCAGTGACACAGGGGAGGGCTCTGGAAACACCATATATTTT
CASSDTGEGSGNTIYF
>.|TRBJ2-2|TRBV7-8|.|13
TGTGCCAGCAGCTTAGGGTACACCGGGGAGCTGTTTTTT
CASSLGYTGELFF
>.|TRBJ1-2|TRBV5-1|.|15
TGCGCCAGCAGCTTGGGACAGGCCCTCGGAGATGGCTACACCTTC
CASSLGQALGDGYTF
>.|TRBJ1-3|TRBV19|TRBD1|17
TGTGCCAGTAGTGCAAGACAGGGAACCTCCTCTGGAAACACCATATATTTT
CASSARQGTSSGNTIYF
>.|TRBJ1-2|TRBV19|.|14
TGTGCCAGTAGCCAAGGGGAGGGGAACTATGGCTACACCTTC
CASSQGEGNYGYTF
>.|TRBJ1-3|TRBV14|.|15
TGTGCCAGCAGCCAGGAGTCCTTCTCTGGAAACACCATATATTTT
CASSQESFSGNTIYF
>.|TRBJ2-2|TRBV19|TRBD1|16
TGTGCCAGTAGTTTAGGACAGGGCCTAACCACCGGGGAGCTGTTTTTT
CASSLGQGLTTGELFF
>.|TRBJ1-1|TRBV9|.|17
TGTGCCAGCAGCGTACGTCCCACGGATTCGGGGGTTACTGAAGCTTTCTTT
CASSVRPTDSGVTEAFF
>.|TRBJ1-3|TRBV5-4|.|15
TGTGCCAGCAGCTTGGATAACTACTCTGGAAACACCATATATTTT
CASSLDNYSGNTIYF
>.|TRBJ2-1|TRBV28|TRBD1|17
TGTGCCAGCAGCCGCGGACAGGGGGGCTTTACCTACAATGAGCAGTTCTTC
CASSRGQGGFTYNEQFF
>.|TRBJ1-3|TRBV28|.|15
TGTGCCAGCAGTTTCCCGGGGCTATCGGGAAACACCATATATTTT
CASSFPGLSGNTIYF
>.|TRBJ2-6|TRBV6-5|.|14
TGTGCCAGCAGGAGACTCTCTGGGGCCAACGTCCTGACTTTC
CASRRLSGANVLTF
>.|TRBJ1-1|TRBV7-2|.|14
TGTGCCAGCAGCTCAATGGGGGGGAACACTGAAGCTTTCTTT
CASSSMGGNTEAFF
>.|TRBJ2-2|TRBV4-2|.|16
TGTGCCAGCAGCCAAGCGGGGACAACGAACACCGGGGAGCTGTTTTTT
CASSQAGTTNTGELFF
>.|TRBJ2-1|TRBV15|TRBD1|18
TGTGCCACCAGCAGAGACCCCCAGGGGACAGGGGGCAACAATGAGCAGTTCTTC
CATSRDPQGTGGNNEQFF
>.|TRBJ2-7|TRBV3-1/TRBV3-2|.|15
TGTGCCAGCAGCCGAGGGGGGGGTGGACTCCGGGTCCAGTACTTC
CASSRGGGGLRVQYF
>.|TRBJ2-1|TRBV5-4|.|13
TGTGCCAGCAGCCTCGCGGGCATCGGAGAGCAGTTCTTC
CASSLAGIGEQFF